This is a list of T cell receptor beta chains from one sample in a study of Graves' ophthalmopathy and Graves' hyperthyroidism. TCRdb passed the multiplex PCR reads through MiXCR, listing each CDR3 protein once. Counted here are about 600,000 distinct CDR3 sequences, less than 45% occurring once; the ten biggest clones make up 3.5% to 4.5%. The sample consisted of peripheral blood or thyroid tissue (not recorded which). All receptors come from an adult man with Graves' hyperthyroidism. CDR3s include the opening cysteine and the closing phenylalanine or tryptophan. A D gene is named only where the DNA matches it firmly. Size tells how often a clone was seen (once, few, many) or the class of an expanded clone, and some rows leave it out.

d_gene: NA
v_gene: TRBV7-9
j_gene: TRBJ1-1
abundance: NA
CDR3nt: TGTGCCAGCAGAATTAAAGGGAACACTGAAACTTTCTTT
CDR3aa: CASRIKGNTETFF

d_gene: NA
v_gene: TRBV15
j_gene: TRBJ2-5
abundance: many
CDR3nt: TGTGCCACCAGCAGAGTAGTGCGAGAGACCCAGTACTTC
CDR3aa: CATSRVVRETQYF

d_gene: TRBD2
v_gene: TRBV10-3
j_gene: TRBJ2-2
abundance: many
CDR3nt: TGTGCCATCAGTGAAGCGAGGGGGTCGGGACTAGCGGCTACCGGGGAGCTGTTTTTT
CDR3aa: CAISEARGSGLAATGELFF

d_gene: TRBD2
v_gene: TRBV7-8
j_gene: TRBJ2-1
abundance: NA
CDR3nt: TGTGCCAGCGGATGGACTAGCGCCGAGGATGAGCAGTTCTTC
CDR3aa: CASGWTSAEDEQFF

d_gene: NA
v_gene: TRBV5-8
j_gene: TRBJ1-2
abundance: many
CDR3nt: TGTGCCAGCAGCTTGGAGGCGGCCAGGGTGGATGGCTACACCTTC
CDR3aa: CASSLEAARVDGYTF

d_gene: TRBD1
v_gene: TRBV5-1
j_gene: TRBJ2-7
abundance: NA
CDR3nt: TGCGTGCGTACAGGGGATGGTACCTACGAGCAGTACTTC
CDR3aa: CVRTGDGTYEQYF

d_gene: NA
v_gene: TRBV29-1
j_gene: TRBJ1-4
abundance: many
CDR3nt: TGCAGCGTATCGACCCGGCGGGTGGAAAAACTGTTTTTT
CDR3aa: CSVSTRRVEKLFF

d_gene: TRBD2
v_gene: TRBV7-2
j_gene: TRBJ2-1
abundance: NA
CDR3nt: TGTGCCAGCAGCTTAGAGTTGACTAGCGGATACAATGAGCAGTTCTTC
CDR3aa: CASSLELTSGYNEQFF

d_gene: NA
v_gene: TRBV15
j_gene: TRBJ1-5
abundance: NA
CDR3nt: TGTGCCACCAGCAGTTCAGGGGTATGGGGCAATCAGCCCCAGCATTTT
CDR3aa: CATSSSGVWGNQPQHF

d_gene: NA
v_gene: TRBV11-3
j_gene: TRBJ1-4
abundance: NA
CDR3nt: TGTGCCAGCGCCCAGCAGGGGACGGAGGAAAAACTGTTTTTT
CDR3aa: CASAQQGTEEKLFF

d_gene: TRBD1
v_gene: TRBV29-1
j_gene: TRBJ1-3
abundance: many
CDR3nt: TGCAGCGTGATCGGGACAGGTCGGAACACCATATATTTT
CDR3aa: CSVIGTGRNTIYF

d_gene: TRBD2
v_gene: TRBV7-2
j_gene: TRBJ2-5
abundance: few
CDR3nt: TGTGCCAGCAGCTTAGATGCCCTAGCGGGAGCGTTCCAAGAGACCCAGTACTTC
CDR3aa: CASSLDALAGAFQETQYF

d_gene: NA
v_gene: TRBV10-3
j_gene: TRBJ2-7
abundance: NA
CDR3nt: TGTGCCATCAGTGGGGGAACCTACGAGCAGTACTTC
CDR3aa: CAISGGTYEQYF

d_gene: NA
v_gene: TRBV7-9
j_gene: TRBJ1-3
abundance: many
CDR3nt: TGTGCCAGCAGCTTAAAGGACACCATATATTTT
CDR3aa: CASSLKDTIYF

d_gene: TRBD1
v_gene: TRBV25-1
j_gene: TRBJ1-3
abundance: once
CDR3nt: TGTGCCAGCAGTGCCTTTACAGGGGGCTACACGAACACCATATATTTT
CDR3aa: CASSAFTGGYTNTIYF

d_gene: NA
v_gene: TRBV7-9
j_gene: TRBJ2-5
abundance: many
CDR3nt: TGTGCCAGCAGCTTAAATCCAGGCCAAGAGACCCAGTACTTC
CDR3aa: CASSLNPGQETQYF

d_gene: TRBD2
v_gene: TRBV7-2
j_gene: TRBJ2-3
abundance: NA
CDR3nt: TGTGCCAGCAGCTTAGCTGGCGGGGGGCCTTCCAGGGATACGCAGTATTTT
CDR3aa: CASSLAGGGPSRDTQYF

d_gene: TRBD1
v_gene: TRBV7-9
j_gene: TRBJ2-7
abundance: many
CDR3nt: TGTGCCAGCAGCCTCGACCGACAGGGGAACTACGAGCAGTACTTC
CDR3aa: CASSLDRQGNYEQYF

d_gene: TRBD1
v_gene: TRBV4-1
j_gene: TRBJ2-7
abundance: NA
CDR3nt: TGCGCCAGCAGCCAAGAGTTTTTGGCAGGGGGCTCCTACGAGCAGTACTTC
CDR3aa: CASSQEFLAGGSYEQYF

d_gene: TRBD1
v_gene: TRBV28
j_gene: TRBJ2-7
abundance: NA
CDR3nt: TGTGCCAGCGGTCAGGGGGCCGCTTACTACGAGCAGTACTTC
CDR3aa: CASGQGAAYYEQYF

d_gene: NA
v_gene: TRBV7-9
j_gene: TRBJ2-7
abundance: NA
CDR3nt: TGTGTCAGCAGCTTGGGGGCGGCTTACGAGCAGTACTTC
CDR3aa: CVSSLGAAYEQYF

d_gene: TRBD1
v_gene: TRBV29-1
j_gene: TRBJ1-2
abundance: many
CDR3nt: TGCAGCGTAGACCCCGAAACGGACAGGGAAAACTATGGCTACACCTTC
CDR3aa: CSVDPETDRENYGYTF

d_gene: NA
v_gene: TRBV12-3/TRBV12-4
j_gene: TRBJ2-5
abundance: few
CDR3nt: TGTGCCAGCAGTTTTTCCGGAGGACGGAGAGAGACCCAGTACTTC
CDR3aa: CASSFSGGRRETQYF

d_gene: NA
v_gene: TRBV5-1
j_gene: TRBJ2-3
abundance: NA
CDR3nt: TGCGCCAGCAGCTCTCCAGGGGCCCGCACAGATACGCAGTATTTT
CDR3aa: CASSSPGARTDTQYF

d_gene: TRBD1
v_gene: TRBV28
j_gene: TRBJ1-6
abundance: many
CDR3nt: TGTGCCAGCAGGGAACAGGGGGCAGAATATAATTCACCCCTCCACTTT
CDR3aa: CASREQGAEYNSPLHF

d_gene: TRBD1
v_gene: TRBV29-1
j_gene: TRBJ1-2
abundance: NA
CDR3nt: TGCAGCCAAGCCCCCGGGACAGGGCGCTATGGCTACACCTTC
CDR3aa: CSQAPGTGRYGYTF

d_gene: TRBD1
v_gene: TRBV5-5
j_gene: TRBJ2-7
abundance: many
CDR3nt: TGTGCCAGCAGCTTGTACAGGACAGGGTCCTACGAGCAGTACTTC
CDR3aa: CASSLYRTGSYEQYF

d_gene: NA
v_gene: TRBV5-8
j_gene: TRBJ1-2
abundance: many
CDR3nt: TGTGCCAGCACCGCCGGAACTAACTATGGCTACACCTTC
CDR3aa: CASTAGTNYGYTF

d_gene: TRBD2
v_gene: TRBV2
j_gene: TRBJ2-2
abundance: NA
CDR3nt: TGTGCCAGCAGTGAAAATGGGGAGGGCGGGGAGCTGTTTTTT
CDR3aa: CASSENGEGGELFF

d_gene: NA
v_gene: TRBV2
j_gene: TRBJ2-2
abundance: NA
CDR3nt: TGTGCCAGCAGTGGATGGGAGACCTGCGAGCTGTTTTTT
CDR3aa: CASSGWETCELFF

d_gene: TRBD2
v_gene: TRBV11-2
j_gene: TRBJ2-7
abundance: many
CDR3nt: TGTGCCAGCAGCTTAGCCGGGACTAGCGGGGCCCTCTCCTACGAGCAGTACTTC
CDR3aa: CASSLAGTSGALSYEQYF

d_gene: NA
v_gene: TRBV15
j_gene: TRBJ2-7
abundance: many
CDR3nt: TGTGCCACCAGCAGAGATATCCCCCCGTCCTACGAGCAGTACTTC
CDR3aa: CATSRDIPPSYEQYF

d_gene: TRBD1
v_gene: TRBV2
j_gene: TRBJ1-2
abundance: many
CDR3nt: TGTGCCAGCAGTGAGGGACAGGTCTATGGCTACACCTTC
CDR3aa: CASSEGQVYGYTF

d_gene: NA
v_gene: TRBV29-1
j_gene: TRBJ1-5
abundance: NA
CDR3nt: TGCAGCGTTGCTGAACAGGCCCGGCATTTT
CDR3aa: CSVAEQARHF

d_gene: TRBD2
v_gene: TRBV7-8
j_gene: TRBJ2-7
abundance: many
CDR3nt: TGTGCCAGCAGCTTAGGCCGGGGCGGGGGGGCCCACGAGCAGTACTTC
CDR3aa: CASSLGRGGGAHEQYF

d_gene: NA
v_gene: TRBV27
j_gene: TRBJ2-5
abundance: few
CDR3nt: TGTGCCAGCTGCTTAACTGGGGTCCAGATAGAGACCCAGTACTTC
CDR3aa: CASCLTGVQIETQYF

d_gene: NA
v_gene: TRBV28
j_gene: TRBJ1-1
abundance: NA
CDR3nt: TGTGCCAGCAGTTTTAGACAACGCGGGACGAACACTGAAGCTTTCTTT
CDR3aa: CASSFRQRGTNTEAFF

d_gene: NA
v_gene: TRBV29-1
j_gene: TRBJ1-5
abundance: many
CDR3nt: TGCAGCGTTGAAGATGTGGTAGGGCAGCCCCAGCATTTT
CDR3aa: CSVEDVVGQPQHF

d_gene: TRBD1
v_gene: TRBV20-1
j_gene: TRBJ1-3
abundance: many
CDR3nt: TGCAGTGCTAGGCATACAGGGGGTAACTCTGGAAACACCATATATTTT
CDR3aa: CSARHTGGNSGNTIYF

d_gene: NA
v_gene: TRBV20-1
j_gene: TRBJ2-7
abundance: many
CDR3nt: TGCAGTGCTGCGGACCCCCGGCGCTACGAGCAGTACTTC
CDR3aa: CSAADPRRYEQYF

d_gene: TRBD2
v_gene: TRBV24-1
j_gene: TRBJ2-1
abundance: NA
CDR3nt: TGTGCCACCAGTGATACGGCTAGCGGGAGTTTCGGTGAGCAGTTCTTC
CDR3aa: CATSDTASGSFGEQFF

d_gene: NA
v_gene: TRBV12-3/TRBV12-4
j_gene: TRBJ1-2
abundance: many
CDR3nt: TGTGCCAGCAGTTTCAGGGTACCCTATGGCTACACCTTC
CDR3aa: CASSFRVPYGYTF

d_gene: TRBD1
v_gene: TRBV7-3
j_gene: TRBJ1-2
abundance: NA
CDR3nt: TGCGCCAGCAGCTCGACGGGACAGGGAATTGATGGCTACACCTTC
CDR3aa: CASSSTGQGIDGYTF